This T cell receptor beta chain appears in the sequencing data of a study of blood T cells in healthy people across ages. This CDR3 spans 18 amino acids. The germline V gene encodes CDR1 LGHNA and CDR2 YSLEER. Study-wide points: A roughly linear fall in TCR beta diversity per million T cells was seen with increasing age. A greater number of naive CD4+ cells and higher diversity distinguished long-lived donors from aged donors. Diversity estimates from one million T cells were considered underestimates.

A sample-barcoded 5' primer and a J-beta primer mix were used in a second PCR of roughly 7 to 11 cycles. All samples gave at least 2.5 million CDR3-containing paired-end reads. TCRdb reprocessed the 5' RACE reads via MiXCR and lists one record per CDR3 protein. The sample includes 2 million or so distinct CDR3 sequences, around 50% of them seen just once. Note on this clonotype: Its antigen remains unidentified. One end of the junction does not line up with germline, which may come from a read error.

The origin of this receptor is a woman aged 40 to 55 in good health. The genes are TRBV4-3 and TRBJ1-4, with a possible D match to TRBD1 (6 bases). Specimen: blood. The CDR3 DNA reads TGCGCCAGCAGCCATCCCGGGCCGGGGGGCGGTTGGGATGAAAAGCTGTTTTTT. Residues: CASSHPGPGGGWDEKLFF.